The 19 T cell receptor beta chains below were found in one sample sequenced in a study of response to subunit inactivated influenza vaccine. TCRdb reprocessed the RT-PCR reads with MiXCR, giving one entry per CDR3 protein. The data show about 700,000 distinct CDR3 sequences, approximately 14% seen once. The sequences come from PBMCs from blood, collected approximately 15 days before vaccination. The receptors were sampled from a man aged 45-60 years who received an inactivated influenza vaccine.

This clonotype was counted at least ten times. The chain combines TRBV10-3 with TRBJ2-5; D unclear. CDR1 is ENHRY, CDR2 SYGVKD, per germline. The length of the CDR3 is 14 residues. Trimming cost V 4 bases and J 2 bases, with 11 bases left between them. The CDR3 nucleotides read TGTGCCATCAGTGGGTTGGGCGGACAAGAGACCCAGTACTTC. This gives the protein CAISGLGGQETQYF.

This clonotype was detected a few times. This chain links TRBV5-1 with TRBJ2-7; 12 nucleotides line up with TRBD2. This CDR3 is built from 15 residues. Germline loops: CDR1 SGHRS, CDR2 YFSETQ. Trimming removed 4 bases from V and 4 bases from J; junction bases left unmatched: 6. The DNA for the CDR3 is TGCGCCAGCAGCCCTTGGGGGACTAGCGGGTACGAGCAGTACTTC. Its translation: CASSPWGTSGYEQYF. Drawing the rest from reference TRBV5-1 and TRBJ2-7, the complete variable domain is KAGVTQTPRYLIKTRGQQVTLSCSPISGHRSVSWYQQTPGQGLQFLFEYFSETQRNKGNFPGRFSGRQFSNSRSEMNVSTLELGDSALYLCASSPWGTSGYEQYFGPGTRLTVT.

The chain employs TRBV29-1 and TRBJ2-3; 7 bases agree with TRBD2. The CDR3 extends over 14 amino acids. Germline-derived CDR1 and CDR2 are SQVTM and ANQGSEA. The V segment lost 6 bases and the J segment 4 bases; nucleotides outside the gene matches: 10. The chain's CDR3 is CSVVALAGADTQYF. The CDR3 coding sequence is TGCAGCGTCGTAGCGTTGGCGGGAGCAGATACGCAGTATTTT.

This clonotype occurred many times. This rearrangement joins TRBV7-3 to TRBJ2-1; D is uncertain. The V gene lost 5 bases and the J gene lost 0 bases, with 11 bases spanning the gap. Germline CDR1 reads SGHTA; CDR2 reads FQGTGA. This CDR3 spans 15 amino acids. The CDR3, as DNA: TGTGCCAGCAGCCCCTCCCGCGGCTCCTACAATGAGCAGTTCTTC. This encodes CASSPSRGSYNEQFF.

This clonotype was seen only a few times. V and J are TRBV9 and TRBJ2-7; 7 bases align to TRBD1. The germline gives CDR1 SGDLS, CDR2 YYNGEE. Trimming took 0 bases from V and 2 from J; bases not matched to a gene: 5. The CDR3 length is 15 residues. CDR3: CASSVGPDRAYEQYF. As DNA, the CDR3 is TGTGCCAGCAGCGTAGGACCCGACAGGGCCTACGAGCAGTACTTC. Variable domain in full (rest from reference TRBV9 and TRBJ2-7): DSGVTQTPKHLITATGQRVTLRCSPRSGDLSVYWYQQSLDQGLQFLIQYYNGEERAKGNILERFSAQQFPDLHSELNLSSLELGDSALYFCASSVGPDRAYEQYFGPGTRLTVT.

The chain links TRBV7-9 to TRBJ2-1; D is unresolved. V was clipped by 5 bases and J by 0 bases, with 17 bases between them. Per germline, CDR1 SEHNR and CDR2 FQNEAQ (reference sequence). CDR3 length: 17 amino acids. CDR3 residues: CASSPNRTVSSYNEQFF. CDR3 sequence (DNA): TGTGCCAGCAGCCCAAACCGGACGGTGAGCTCCTACAATGAGCAGTTCTTC.

This clonotype was counted a few times. V and J are TRBV5-1 and TRBJ2-1, with D perhaps matching TRBD1 (7 bases). CDR3 length equals 15 residues. Germline CDR1 reads SGHRS; CDR2 reads YFSETQ. Trimming left V 0 bases short and J 5 bases short, with 12 bases between. The CDR3 bases are TGCGCCAGCAGCTTGGCGGGGGACAGAAACAATGAGCAGTTCTTC. Translating gives CASSLAGDRNNEQFF.

In DNA, the CDR3 is TGCGCCAGCAGCTTGAGGGGGGACACGAATGAAAAACTGTTTTTT. Encoded protein: CASSLRGDTNEKLFF. The rearrangement joins TRBV5-1 to TRBJ1-4; weak D call: TRBD1 (6 bases). This CDR3 has 15 amino acids. Germline assignment: CDR1 SGHRS and CDR2 YFSETQ. V lost 1 base, J lost 5 bases, and 12 bases lay in between.

The chain uses TRBV29-1 and TRBJ2-1; D uncertain. V lost 1 base and J lost 0, with 4 bases in between. The germline gives CDR1 SQVTM, CDR2 ANQGSEA. The CDR3 runs 13 residues. The chain's CDR3 is CSVEGSSYNEQFF. DNA of the CDR3: TGCAGCGTTGAAGGGAGCTCCTACAATGAGCAGTTCTTC.

In this sample, this clonotype turned up a few times. The chain has TRBV5-1 and TRBJ2-5, with D perhaps TRBD2 (6 bases). The CDR3 loop spans 14 amino acids. The V and J ends lost 4 bases and 3 bases respectively, with 13 bases between them. The germline CDR1 and CDR2 sequences are SGHRS and YFSETQ. CDR3: CASSQGTLKETQYF. In DNA, the CDR3 is TGCGCCAGCAGCCAAGGGACTTTAAAAGAGACCCAGTACTTC.

This chain uses TRBV14 with TRBJ2-3; 7 bases are shared with TRBD1. The V segment lost 3 bases and the J segment 2 bases; nucleotides outside the gene matches: 8. The germline gives CDR1 SGHDN, CDR2 FVKESK. CDR3 length: 16 amino acids. The DNA of the CDR3 is TGTGCCAGCAGCCACTCGACAGGGATCCTCACAGATACGCAGTATTTT. Protein: CASSHSTGILTDTQYF.

This clonotype has more than one count but fewer than ten. V and J are TRBV4-3 and TRBJ2-2, with TRBD1 matching 8 bases. V shed 0 bases and J 7 bases; nucleotides not matched to a gene: 7. Germline V CDR1 and CDR2: LGHNA, YSLEER. This CDR3 has 16 amino acids. The DNA of the CDR3 is TGCGCCAGCAGCCAAGATCCCCAGGGGGCAGGCGGGGAGCTGTTTTTT. This codes for CASSQDPQGAGGELFF.

The rearrangement uses TRBV30 and TRBJ2-3, with TRBD2 matching over 7 bases. CDR1 and CDR2 from the germline V gene are GTSNPN and SVGIG (reference sequence). J lost 3 bases, V lost 4 bases, and 7 bases had no gene match. This CDR3 is built from 14 residues. CDR3 nucleotides: TGTGCCTGGAAACGCGGGAGTTGGACAGATACGCAGTATTTT. Residues: CAWKRGSWTDTQYF. Drawing the rest from reference TRBV30 and TRBJ2-3, the complete variable domain is SQTIHQWPATLVQPVGSPLSLECTVEGTSNPNLYWYRQAAGRGLQLLFYSVGIGQISSEVPQNLSASRPQDRQFILSSKKLLLSDSGFYLCAWKRGSWTDTQYFGPGTRLTVL.

The V gene is TRBV28, the J gene TRBJ2-7, with TRBD1 matching 7 bases. Germline CDR1 MDHEN, CDR2 SYDVKM. Germline trimming cut 5 bases from V and 2 bases from J; bases unmatched to any gene: 9. The CDR3 is 15 amino acids. The CDR3 DNA reads as TGTGCCAGCAGTCGGCCTGCCACAGGGGCCTACGAGCAGTACTTC. Translation: CASSRPATGAYEQYF.

This clonotype showed up just a few times. This chain joins TRBV7-8 and TRBJ1-6; weak D call: TRBD1 (5 bases). Trimming left V 5 bases short and J 9 bases short, with 17 bases between. CDR1 and CDR2 (germline): SGHVS, FQNEAQ. This CDR3 contains 15 residues. The CDR3 here is CASSQTTGFSSPLHF. Here the CDR3 DNA reads TGTGCCAGCAGCCAGACTACAGGCTTCAGTTCACCCCTCCACTTT.

The rearrangement uses TRBV7-7 and TRBJ2-5; tentative D call: TRBD2 (6 bases). Trimming shortened V by 11 bases and J by 7 bases, and 20 bases separated the two germline ends. CDR3 length equals 13 residues. Germline V gene data show CDR1 as SSHAT and CDR2 as FNYEAQ (reference sequence). The CDR3 loop is CASAPGLISTQYF. The DNA for the CDR3 is TGTGCCTCGGCCCCGGGACTGATTTCGACCCAGTACTTC.

This clonotype was found a few times. The chain joins TRBV5-1 to TRBJ2-7; either TRBD1 or TRBD2 may supply D (7 bases each). The V and J ends lost 4 bases and 3 bases respectively, with 32 bases between them. The CDR3 runs 20 residues. CDR1 is SGHRS, CDR2 YFSETQ, per germline. In nucleotides, the CDR3 is TGCGCCAGCAGCCTTCGCCCCAGGGGGAGGGAGTTCCGTGCCAACTACGAGCAGTACTTC. Its protein product is CASSLRPRGREFRANYEQYF.

V and J are TRBV6-2 or TRBV6-3 and TRBJ2-7; D gene uncertain. Germline loops: CDR1 MNHEY, CDR2 SVGEGT. The CDR3 consists of 14 residues. V gave up 4 bases and J gave up 2 bases, with 12 bases separating them. The CDR3 loop reads CASSFNLSPYEQYF. The CDR3 DNA reads TGTGCCAGCAGTTTCAACTTAAGCCCCTACGAGCAGTACTTC.

In its sample, this clonotype was seen a few times. The rearrangement uses TRBV20-1 and TRBJ1-2; D gene ambiguous. Germline CDR1 DFQATT, CDR2 SNEGSKA (reference sequence). The ends were cut back, 1 base at V and 5 bases at J, with 14 bases in the middle. This CDR3 is built from 14 residues. CDR3 coding DNA: TGCAGTGCTAGAGTTTCGGGAAAGGAGTATGGCTACACCTTC. Its protein product is CSARVSGKEYGYTF.